Described below is a single T cell receptor (beta chain) sequence and its context. The sample is drawn from a study of T cell changes during pregnancy in multiple sclerosis. CDR1 is LNHDA, CDR2 SQIVND, per germline (reference sequence). CDR3 length: 14 amino acids. The ends were cut back, 8 bases at V and 7 bases at J, with 17 bases in the middle. Produced via immunoSEQ multiplex PCR; TCRdb's table is partial and in-frame only. The sample consists of tens of thousands of clones, approximately 92% of them appearing once. This TCR was sampled from a female donor in good health, enrolled as a control in a pregnancy study. Sequencing was performed on peripheral blood, taken in the third trimester of pregnancy. The rearrangement joins TRBV19 to TRBJ1-4; D may be TRBD1 (6 bases). The CDR3 DNA follows: TGTGCCAGTCGGGGTCCAGGGGCTCGTGAAAAACTGTTTTTT. This sequence encodes CASRGPGAREKLFF.